The rows below give T cell receptor beta chains drawn from one sample of a study of OX40 agonist ivuxolimab in advanced cancers. Method: immunoSEQ multiplex PCR; TCRdb's copy keeps in-frame clones and lacks some. The sample consists of approximately 59,000 clones, about 82% of them appearing once. The source material was CD4+ or CD8+ T cells sorted from blood, sampled in a trial of the OX40 agonist ivuxolimab. These receptors were obtained from an adult with an advanced solid tumor such as melanoma, head and neck, liver or kidney cancer. Each CDR3 is given with its conserved first and last residue. Each record gives: J gene, V gene, CDR3 length, CDR3 protein.

TRBJ2-3,TRBV7-2,13,CASTGAAWDTQYF
TRBJ1-6,TRBV7-9,16,CASSSDKSSYNSPLHF
TRBJ2-1,TRBV7-2,17,CASSVAPGTSGYNEQFF
TRBJ2-4,TRBV5-6,16,CASSLVRFSAKNIQYF
TRBJ1-1,TRBV9,17,CTSSAHLGTGGVNEAFF
TRBJ2-1,TRBV21-1,14,CARGQGAGYNEQFF
TRBJ2-2,TRBV19,16,CASSTARWTNTGELFF
TRBJ1-5,TRBV7-8,16,CASSLALDRGGQPQHF
TRBJ2-5,TRBV11-2,15,CASSLEGGWQETQYF
TRBJ2-7,TRBV5-1,18,CASSLRLAGPELTYEQYF
TRBJ2-7,TRBV11-2,15,CASSLEGVSSYEQYF
TRBJ2-2,TRBV4-1,16,CASSLNPGTGELGLFF
TRBJ2-7,TRBV28,11,CASKSGGEQYF
TRBJ2-3,TRBV7-3,17,CASSLLARGASTDTQYF
TRBJ2-2,TRBV28,16,CASSTSGSGRGGELFF
-,TRBV4-1,14,CASSQELWSYEQYF
TRBJ2-5,TRBV27,15,CASSTYSGNQETQYF
TRBJ2-3,TRBV6-5,15,CASSSLPGGVDTQYF
TRBJ2-4,TRBV28,14,CASSLSSMLDIQYF
TRBJ2-7,TRBV28,12,CASSRGAAEQYF
TRBJ2-1,TRBV11-2,14,CASSLSFLNNEQFF
TRBJ2-7,TRBV7-9,14,CASMASLSSYEQYF
TRBJ2-7,TRBV14,14,CASSQASGRASAYF
TRBJ2-2,TRBV6-1,12,CASIKYSGELFF
TRBJ1-2,TRBV5-1,14,CASSLGDHNYGYTF
TRBJ2-3,TRBV5-6,16,CASSWTGTASTDTQYF
TRBJ2-7,TRBV11-2,15,CASSWGLALSYEQYF
TRBJ1-3,TRBV11-2,16,CASSFQTGTVGNTIYF
TRBJ2-2,TRBV9,14,CASSAGTGSGELFF
TRBJ1-2,TRBV2,12,CASSAGFGGYTF
TRBJ2-7,TRBV5-6,13,CASSLVTSYEQYF
TRBJ2-5,TRBV11-2,14,CASSRGGLQETQYF
TRBJ2-1,TRBV19,13,CASSIDRGNEQFF
TRBJ2-1,TRBV7-9,13,CASGVAGDNEQFF
TRBJ1-3,TRBV7-9,15,CASSPKHRIGNTIYF
TRBJ2-5,TRBV7-9,14,CASSSLTGQETQYF
TRBJ2-1,TRBV5-4,15,CASSTREVNYNEQFF
TRBJ2-1,TRBV5-1,16,CASSLAGGTSSHEQFF
TRBJ1-1,TRBV6-1,15,CASSPNRGGNTEAFF
TRBJ2-7,TRBV7-2,15,CASSFSAGGSYEQYF
TRBJ2-1,TRBV14,17,CASSPTKAGAGNNEQFF
TRBJ1-1,TRBV9,15,CASSVGGGLNTEAFF
TRBJ2-3,TRBV9,16,CASSPLQGGATDTQYF
TRBJ2-7,TRBV28,13,CASSGTGGGEQYF
TRBJ2-5,TRBV7-9,16,CASSLGHRDREETQYF